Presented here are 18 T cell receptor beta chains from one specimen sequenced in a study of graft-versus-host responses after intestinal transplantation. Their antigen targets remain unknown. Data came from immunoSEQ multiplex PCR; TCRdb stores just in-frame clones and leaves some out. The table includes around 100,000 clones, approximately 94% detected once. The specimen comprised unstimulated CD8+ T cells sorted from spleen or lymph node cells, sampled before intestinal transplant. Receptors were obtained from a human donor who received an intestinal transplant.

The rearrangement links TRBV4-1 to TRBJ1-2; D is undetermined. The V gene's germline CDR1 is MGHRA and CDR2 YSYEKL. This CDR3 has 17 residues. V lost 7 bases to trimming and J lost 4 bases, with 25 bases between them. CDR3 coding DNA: TGCGCCAGCACCCTTCGGGCAGCTACCCAGGATGGCTATGGCTACACCTTC. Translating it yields CASTLRAATQDGYGYTF.

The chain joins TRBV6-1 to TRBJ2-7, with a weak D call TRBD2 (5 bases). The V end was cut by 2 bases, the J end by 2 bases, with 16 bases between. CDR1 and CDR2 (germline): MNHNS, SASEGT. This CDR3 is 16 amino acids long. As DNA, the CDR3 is TGTGCCAGCAGTGAATCATTGACGGGAAGGACCTACGAGCAGTACTTC. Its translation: CASSESLTGRTYEQYF.

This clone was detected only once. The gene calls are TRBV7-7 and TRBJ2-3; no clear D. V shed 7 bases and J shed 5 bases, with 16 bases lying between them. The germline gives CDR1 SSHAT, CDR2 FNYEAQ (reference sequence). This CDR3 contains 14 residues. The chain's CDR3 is CASTPFSGQDTQYF. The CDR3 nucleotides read TGTGCCAGCACCCCGTTTTCGGGTCAAGATACGCAGTATTTT.

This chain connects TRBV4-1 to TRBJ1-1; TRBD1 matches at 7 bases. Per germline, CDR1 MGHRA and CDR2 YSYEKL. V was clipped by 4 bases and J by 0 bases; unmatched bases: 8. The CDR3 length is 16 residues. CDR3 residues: CASSPWTGPMNTEAFF. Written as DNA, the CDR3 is TGCGCCAGCAGCCCGTGGACAGGCCCCATGAACACTGAAGCTTTCTTT.

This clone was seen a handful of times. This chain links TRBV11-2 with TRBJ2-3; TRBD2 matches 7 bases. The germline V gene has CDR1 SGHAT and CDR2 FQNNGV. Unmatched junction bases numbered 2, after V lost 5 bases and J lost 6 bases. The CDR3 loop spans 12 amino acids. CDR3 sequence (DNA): TGTGCCAGCAGCCGGGGAGGGGATACGCAGTATTTT. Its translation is CASSRGGDTQYF.

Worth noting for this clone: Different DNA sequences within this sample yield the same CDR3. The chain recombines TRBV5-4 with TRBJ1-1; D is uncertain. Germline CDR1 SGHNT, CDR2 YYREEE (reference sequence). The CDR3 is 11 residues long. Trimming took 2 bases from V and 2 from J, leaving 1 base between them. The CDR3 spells CASSLNTEAFF. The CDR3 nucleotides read TGTGCCAGCAGCTTAAACACTGAAGCTTTCTTT.

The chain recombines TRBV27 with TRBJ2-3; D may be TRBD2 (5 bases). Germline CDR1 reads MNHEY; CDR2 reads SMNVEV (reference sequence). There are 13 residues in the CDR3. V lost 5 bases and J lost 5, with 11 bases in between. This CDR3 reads CASSTSGVDTQYF. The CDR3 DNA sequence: TGTGCCAGCAGTACCTCCGGGGTAGATACGCAGTATTTT.

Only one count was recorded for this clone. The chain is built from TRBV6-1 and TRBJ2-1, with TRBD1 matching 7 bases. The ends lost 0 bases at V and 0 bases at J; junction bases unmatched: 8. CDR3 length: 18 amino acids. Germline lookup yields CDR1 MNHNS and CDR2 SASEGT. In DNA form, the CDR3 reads TGTGCCAGCAGTGAAGCCACAACAGGGGCTTTCTCCTACAATGAGCAGTTCTTC. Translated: CASSEATTGAFSYNEQFF.

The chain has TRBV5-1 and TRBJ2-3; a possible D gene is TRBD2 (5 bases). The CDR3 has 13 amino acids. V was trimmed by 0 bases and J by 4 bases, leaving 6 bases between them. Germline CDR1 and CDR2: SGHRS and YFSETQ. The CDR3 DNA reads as TGCGCCAGCAGCTTGGTCGGGGCAGATACGCAGTATTTT. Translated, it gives CASSLVGADTQYF.

The CDR3: CATSRGFDSYNEQFF. The CDR3 region has the DNA TGTGCCACCAGCAGGGGGTTCGACAGCTACAATGAGCAGTTCTTC. The chain recombines TRBV15 with TRBJ2-1; a possible D gene is TRBD1 (5 bases). CDR1 and CDR2 (germline): LNHNV, YYDKDF (reference sequence). V lost 3 bases to trimming and J lost 3 bases, with 12 bases between them. The CDR3 has 15 residues.

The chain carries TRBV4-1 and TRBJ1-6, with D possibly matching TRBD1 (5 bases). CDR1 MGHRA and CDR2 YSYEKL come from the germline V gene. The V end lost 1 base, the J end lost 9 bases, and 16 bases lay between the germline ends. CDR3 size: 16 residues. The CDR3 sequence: CASSQGFTGRGSPLHF. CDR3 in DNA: TGCGCCAGCAGCCAAGGGTTCACAGGCAGAGGTTCACCCCTCCACTTT.

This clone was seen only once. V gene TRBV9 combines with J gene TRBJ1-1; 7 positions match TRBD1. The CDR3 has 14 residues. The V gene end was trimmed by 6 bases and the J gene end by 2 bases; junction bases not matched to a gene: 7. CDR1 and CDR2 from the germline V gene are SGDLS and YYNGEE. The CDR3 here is CASNQGQRNTEAFF. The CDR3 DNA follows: TGTGCCAGCAACCAGGGACAGCGAAACACTGAAGCTTTCTTT.

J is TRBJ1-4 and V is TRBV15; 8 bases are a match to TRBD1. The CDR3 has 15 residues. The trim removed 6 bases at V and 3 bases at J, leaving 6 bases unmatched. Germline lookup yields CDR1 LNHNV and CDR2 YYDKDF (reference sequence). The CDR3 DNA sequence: TGTGCCACCAGGGGGGTACAGGGGGCTAATGAAAAACTGTTTTTT. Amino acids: CATRGVQGANEKLFF.

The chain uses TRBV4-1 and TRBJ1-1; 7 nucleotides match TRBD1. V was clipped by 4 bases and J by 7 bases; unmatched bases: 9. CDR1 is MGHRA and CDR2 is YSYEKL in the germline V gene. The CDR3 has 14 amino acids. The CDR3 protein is CASSRQTGAYEAFF. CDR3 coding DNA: TGCGCCAGCAGCCGCCAAACAGGGGCCTATGAAGCTTTCTTT.

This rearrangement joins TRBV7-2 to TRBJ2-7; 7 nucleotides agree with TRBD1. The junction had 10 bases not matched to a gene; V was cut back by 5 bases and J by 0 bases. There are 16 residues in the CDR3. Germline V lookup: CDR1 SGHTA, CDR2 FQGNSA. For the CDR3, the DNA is TGTACCAGCAGCCCTAGACAGGGTGAGAGCTCCTACGAGCAGTACTTC. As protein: CTSSPRQGESSYEQYF.

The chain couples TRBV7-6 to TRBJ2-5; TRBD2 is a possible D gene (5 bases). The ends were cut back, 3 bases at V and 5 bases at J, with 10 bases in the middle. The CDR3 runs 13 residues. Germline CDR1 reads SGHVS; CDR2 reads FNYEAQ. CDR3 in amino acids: CASSFGVGETQYF. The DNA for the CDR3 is TGTGCCAGCAGCTTCGGGGTGGGTGAGACCCAGTACTTC.

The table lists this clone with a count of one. The CDR3 nucleotides are TGTGCCGCATGTTCCGGGGCCAACGTCCTGACTTTC. Translation: CAACSGANVLTF. This chain connects TRBV19 to TRBJ2-6, with D unresolved. The V end lost 11 bases, the J end lost 4 bases, and 9 bases lay between the germline ends. This CDR3 region has 12 residues. Germline V gives CDR1 LNHDA, CDR2 SQIVND (reference sequence). Combining the CDR3 with reference TRBV19 and TRBJ2-6 gives the whole variable domain DGGITQSPKYLFRKEGQNVTLSCEQNLNHDAMYWYRQDPGQGLRLIYYSQIVNDFQKGDIAEGYSVSREKKESFPLTVTSAQKNPTAFYLCAACSGANVLTFGAGSRLTVL.

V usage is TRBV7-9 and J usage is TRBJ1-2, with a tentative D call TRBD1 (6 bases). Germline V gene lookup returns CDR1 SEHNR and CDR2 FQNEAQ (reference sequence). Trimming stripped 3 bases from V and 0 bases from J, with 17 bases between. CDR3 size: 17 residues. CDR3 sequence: CASSFLTGHRANYGYTF. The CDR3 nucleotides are TGTGCCAGCAGCTTCTTAACAGGACACAGGGCTAACTATGGCTACACCTTC.